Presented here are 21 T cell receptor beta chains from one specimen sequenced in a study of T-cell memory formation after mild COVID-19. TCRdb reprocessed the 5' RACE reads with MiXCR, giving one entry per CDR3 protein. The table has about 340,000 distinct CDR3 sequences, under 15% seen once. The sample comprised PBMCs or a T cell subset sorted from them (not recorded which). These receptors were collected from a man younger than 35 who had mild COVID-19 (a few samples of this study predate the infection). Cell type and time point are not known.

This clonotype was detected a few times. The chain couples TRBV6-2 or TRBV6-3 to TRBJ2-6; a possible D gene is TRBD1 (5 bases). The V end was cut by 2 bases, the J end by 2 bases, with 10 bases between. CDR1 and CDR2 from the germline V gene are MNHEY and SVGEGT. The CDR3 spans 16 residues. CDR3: CASSYPQGAGANVLTF. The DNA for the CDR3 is TGTGCCAGCAGTTACCCTCAGGGCGCTGGGGCCAACGTCCTGACTTTC.

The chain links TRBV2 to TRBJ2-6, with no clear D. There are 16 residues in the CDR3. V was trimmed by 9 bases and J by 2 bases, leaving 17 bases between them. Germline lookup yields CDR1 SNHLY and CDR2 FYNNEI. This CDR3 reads CASAISTSPGANVLTF. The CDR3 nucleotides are TGTGCCAGTGCGATCTCAACATCACCTGGGGCCAACGTCCTGACTTTC.

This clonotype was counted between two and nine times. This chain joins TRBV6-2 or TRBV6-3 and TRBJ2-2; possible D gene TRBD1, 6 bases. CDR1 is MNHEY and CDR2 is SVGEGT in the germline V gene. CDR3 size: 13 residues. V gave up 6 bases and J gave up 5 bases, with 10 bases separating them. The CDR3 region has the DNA TGTGCCAGCAGATCCCAGGGGACCGGGGAGCTGTTTTTT. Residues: CASRSQGTGELFF.

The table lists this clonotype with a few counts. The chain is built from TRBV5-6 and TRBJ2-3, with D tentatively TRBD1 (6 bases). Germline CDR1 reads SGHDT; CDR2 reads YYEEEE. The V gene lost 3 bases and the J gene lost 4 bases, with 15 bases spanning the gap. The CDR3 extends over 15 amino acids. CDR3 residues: CASSWGPAGPDTQYF. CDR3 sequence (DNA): TGTGCCAGCAGCTGGGGGCCGGCGGGTCCAGATACGCAGTATTTT.

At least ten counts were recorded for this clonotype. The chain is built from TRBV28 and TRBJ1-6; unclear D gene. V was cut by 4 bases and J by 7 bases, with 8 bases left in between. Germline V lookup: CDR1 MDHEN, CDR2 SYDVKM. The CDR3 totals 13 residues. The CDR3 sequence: CASSSLQNSPLHF. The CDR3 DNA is TGTGCCAGCAGTTCGCTACAGAATTCACCCCTCCACTTT.

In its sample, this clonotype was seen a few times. The DNA for the CDR3 is TGCGCCAGCAGCCCGCGGACAGCCGTACAAGAGACCCAGTACTTC. Its protein is CASSPRTAVQETQYF. The J gene is TRBJ2-5, the V gene TRBV5-1; tentative D call: TRBD1 (6 bases). Germline CDR1 reads SGHRS; CDR2 reads YFSETQ. The CDR3 totals 15 residues. Trimming stripped 4 bases from V and 2 bases from J, with 15 bases between. The complete variable domain, with remaining parts taken from reference TRBV5-1 and TRBJ2-5, reads KAGVTQTPRYLIKTRGQQVTLSCSPISGHRSVSWYQQTPGQGLQFLFEYFSETQRNKGNFPGRFSGRQFSNSRSEMNVSTLELGDSALYLCASSPRTAVQETQYFGPGTRLLVL.

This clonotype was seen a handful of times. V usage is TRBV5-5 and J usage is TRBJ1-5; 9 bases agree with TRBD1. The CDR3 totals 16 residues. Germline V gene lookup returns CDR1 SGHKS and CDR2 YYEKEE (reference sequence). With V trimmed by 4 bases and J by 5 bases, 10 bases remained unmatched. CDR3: CASSPGRGTGYQPQHF. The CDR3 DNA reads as TGTGCCAGCAGCCCAGGGCGTGGGACAGGGTATCAGCCCCAGCATTTT.

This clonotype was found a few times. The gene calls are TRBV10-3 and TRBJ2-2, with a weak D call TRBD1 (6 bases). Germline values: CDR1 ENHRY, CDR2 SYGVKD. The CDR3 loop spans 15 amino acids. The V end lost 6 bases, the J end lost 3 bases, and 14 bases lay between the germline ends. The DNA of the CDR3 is TGTGCCATCAGCCCCCGGGACAAGGACACCGGGGAGCTGTTTTTT. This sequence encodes CAISPRDKDTGELFF.

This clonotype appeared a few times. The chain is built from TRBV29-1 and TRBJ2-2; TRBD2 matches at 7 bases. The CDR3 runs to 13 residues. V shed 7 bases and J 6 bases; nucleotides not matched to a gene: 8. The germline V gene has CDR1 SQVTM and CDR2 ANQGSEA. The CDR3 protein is CSAYSGGSGELFF. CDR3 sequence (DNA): TGCAGCGCCTATTCGGGGGGATCCGGGGAGCTGTTTTTT.

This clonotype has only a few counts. CDR3 protein: CASSRGFHSGNTIYF. The DNA for the CDR3 is TGTGCCAGCAGCCGAGGGTTTCACTCTGGAAACACCATATATTTT. The gene calls are TRBV7-2 and TRBJ1-3; no clear D gene. Trimming took 5 bases from V and 0 from J, leaving 11 bases between them. This CDR3 region has 15 residues. The germline V gene encodes CDR1 SGHTA and CDR2 FQGNSA.

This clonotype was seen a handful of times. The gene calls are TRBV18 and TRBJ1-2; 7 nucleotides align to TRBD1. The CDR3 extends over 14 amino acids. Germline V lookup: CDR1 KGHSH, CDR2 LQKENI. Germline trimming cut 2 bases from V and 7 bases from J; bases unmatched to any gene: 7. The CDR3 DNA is TGTGCCAGCTCACCAAACACAGGGGTGGCTGGCTACACCTTC. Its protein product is CASSPNTGVAGYTF.

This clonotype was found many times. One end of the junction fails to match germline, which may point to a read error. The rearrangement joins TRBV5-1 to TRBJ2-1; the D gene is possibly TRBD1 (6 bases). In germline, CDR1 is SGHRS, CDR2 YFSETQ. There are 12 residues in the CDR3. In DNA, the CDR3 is TGTGCCAGCAGCCTCACAGGGAATGAGCAGTTCTTC. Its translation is CASSLTGNEQFF.

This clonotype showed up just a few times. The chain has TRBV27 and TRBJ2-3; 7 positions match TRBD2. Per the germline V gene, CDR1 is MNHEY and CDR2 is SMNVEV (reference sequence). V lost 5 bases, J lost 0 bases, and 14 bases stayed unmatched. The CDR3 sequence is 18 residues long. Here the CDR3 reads CASSPLADSPLSTDTQYF. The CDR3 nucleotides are TGTGCCAGCAGTCCGCTAGCGGACTCTCCCCTTAGCACAGATACGCAGTATTTT.

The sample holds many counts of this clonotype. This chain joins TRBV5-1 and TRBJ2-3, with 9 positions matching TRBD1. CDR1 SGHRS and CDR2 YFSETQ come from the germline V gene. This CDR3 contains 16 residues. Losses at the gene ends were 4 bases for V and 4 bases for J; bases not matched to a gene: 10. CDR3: CASSSLQGAVADTQYF. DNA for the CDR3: TGCGCCAGCAGCAGTCTACAGGGGGCAGTGGCAGATACGCAGTATTTT.

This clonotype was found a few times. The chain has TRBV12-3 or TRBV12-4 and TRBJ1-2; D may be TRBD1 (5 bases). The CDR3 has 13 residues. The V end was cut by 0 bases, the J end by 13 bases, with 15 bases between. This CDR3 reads CASSLADTYSSTF. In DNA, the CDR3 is TGTGCCAGCAGTTTAGCGGACACCTACTCGAGCACCTTC.

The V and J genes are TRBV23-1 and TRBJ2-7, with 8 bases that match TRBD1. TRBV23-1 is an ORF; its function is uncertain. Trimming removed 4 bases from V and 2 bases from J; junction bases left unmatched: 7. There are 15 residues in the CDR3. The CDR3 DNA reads TGCGCCAGCAGTCGAGGACAGGGCCCTCCCTACGAGCAGTACTTC. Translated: CASSRGQGPPYEQYF.

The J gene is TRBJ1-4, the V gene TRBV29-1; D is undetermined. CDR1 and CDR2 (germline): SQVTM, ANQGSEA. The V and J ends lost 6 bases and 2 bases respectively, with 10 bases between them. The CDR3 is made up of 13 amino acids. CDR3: CSVTTSTNEKLFF. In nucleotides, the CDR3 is TGCAGCGTGACAACGAGCACTAATGAAAAACTGTTTTTT.

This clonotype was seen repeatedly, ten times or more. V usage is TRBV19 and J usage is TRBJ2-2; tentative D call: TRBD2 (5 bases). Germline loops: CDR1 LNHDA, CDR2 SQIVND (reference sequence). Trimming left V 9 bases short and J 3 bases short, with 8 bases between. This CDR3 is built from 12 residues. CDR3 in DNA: TGTGCCAGCCCCGGGGACACCGGGGAGCTGTTTTTT. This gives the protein CASPGDTGELFF.

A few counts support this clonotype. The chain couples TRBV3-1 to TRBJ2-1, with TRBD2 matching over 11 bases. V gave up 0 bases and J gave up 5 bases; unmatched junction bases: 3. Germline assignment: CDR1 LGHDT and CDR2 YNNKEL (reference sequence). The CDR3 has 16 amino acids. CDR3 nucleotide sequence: TGTGCCAGCAGCCAAGATGCTAGCGGGGGGCACAATGAGCAGTTCTTC. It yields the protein CASSQDASGGHNEQFF.

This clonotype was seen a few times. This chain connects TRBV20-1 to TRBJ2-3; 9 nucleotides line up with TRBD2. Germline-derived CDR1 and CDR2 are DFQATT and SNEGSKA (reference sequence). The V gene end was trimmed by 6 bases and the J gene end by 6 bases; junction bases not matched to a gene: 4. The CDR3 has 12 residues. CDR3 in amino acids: CSAATSGDTQYF. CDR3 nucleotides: TGCAGTGCCGCCACTAGCGGGGATACGCAGTATTTT.

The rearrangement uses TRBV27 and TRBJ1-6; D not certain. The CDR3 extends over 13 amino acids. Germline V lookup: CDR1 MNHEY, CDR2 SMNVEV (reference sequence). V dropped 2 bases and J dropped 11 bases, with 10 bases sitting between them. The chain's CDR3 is CASSLVLGAPLHF. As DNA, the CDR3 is TGTGCCAGCAGTTTAGTTTTGGGAGCACCCCTCCACTTT.